These T cell receptor beta chains were read from a single sample in a study of Tregs in tolerant kidney transplant recipients. Clones were sequenced by immunoSEQ multiplex PCR, and TCRdb holds only the in-frame ones, with some missing. The table has some 66,000 clones, roughly 90% seen once. This material consisted of CD8+ T cells from blood, taken before the transplant. The receptors stem from a human donor who received a combined kidney and bone marrow transplant. CDR3s include the opening cysteine and the closing phenylalanine or tryptophan. A D gene is named only where the DNA matches it firmly. Only part of the rows carry a size: once, few, many, or a class if the clone is expanded.

CDR3 protein	CDR3 DNA	CDR3 length	clone size	D gene	V gene	J gene
CASSPRGPDSIDEQYF	TGTGCCAGCAGCCCTCGCGGCCCTGACAGCATCGACGAGCAGTACTTC	16	NA	NA	TRBV7-3	TRBJ2-7
CATRTDLEGRDTEAFF	TGTGCCACCAGGACCGACCTGGAGGGGAGGGACACTGAAGCTTTCTTT	16	NA	NA	TRBV15	TRBJ1-1
CASSSVAVSYEQYF	TGTGCCAGCTCATCAGTGGCAGTCTCCTACGAGCAGTACTTC	14	NA	NA	TRBV18	TRBJ2-7
CAISLASNEQFF	TGTGCCATCAGCCTAGCGTCGAATGAGCAGTTCTTC	12	NA	NA	TRBV10-3	TRBJ2-1
CASSLELAYNEQFF	TGTGCCAGCAGCTTAGAACTAGCGTACAATGAGCAGTTCTTC	14	NA	TRBD2	TRBV5-8	TRBJ2-1
CASSQDIGTGVQETQYF	TGCGCCAGCAGCCAAGATATCGGGACAGGGGTCCAAGAGACCCAGTACTTC	17	once	TRBD1	TRBV4-3	TRBJ2-5
CASSIGNEQFF	TGTGCCAGCAGTATCGGCAATGAGCAGTTCTTC	11	few	NA	TRBV2	TRBJ2-1
CASSFEQGNGELFF	TGTGCCAGCAGCTTCGAACAGGGAAACGGGGAGCTGTTTTTT	14	NA	NA	TRBV7-3	TRBJ2-2
CASSLLGAYSGGANVLTF	TGTGCCAGCAGTTTGTTGGGGGCATACAGTGGTGGGGCCAACGTCCTGACTTTC	18	NA	NA	TRBV27	TRBJ2-6
CASSAGGSTDTQYF	TGTGCCAGCAGCGCGGGGGGCTCCACAGATACGCAGTATTTT	14	NA	NA	TRBV9	TRBJ2-3
CASSLTPTPIYNEQFF	TGTGCCAGCAGCTTAACTCCCACGCCTATCTACAATGAGCAGTTCTTC	16	NA	NA	TRBV7-3	TRBJ2-1
CASSSGGTEAFF	TGCGCCAGCAGCTCGGGCGGGACTGAAGCTTTCTTT	12	NA	NA	TRBV4-1	TRBJ1-1
CASSSETVAGQETQYF	TGTGCCAGCAGCTCAGAGACCGTAGCGGGACAAGAGACCCAGTACTTC	16	NA	TRBD2	TRBV5-5	TRBJ2-5
CATGGVGSYNEQFF	TGTGCCACCGGGGGGGTGGGCAGCTACAATGAGCAGTTCTTC	14	NA	TRBD2	TRBV15	TRBJ2-1
CASSSWVGGLADQETQYF	TGTGCCAGCAGCTCGTGGGTGGGCGGACTAGCGGACCAAGAGACCCAGTACTTC	18	NA	TRBD2	TRBV5-6	TRBJ2-5
CASSVGGGRTGELFF	TGTGCCAGCAGCGTAGGGGGGGGGCGTACCGGGGAGCTGTTTTTT	15	NA	NA	TRBV9	TRBJ2-2
CASSPFSSWGEMNTEAFF	TGTGCCAGCTCACCATTTAGTTCCTGGGGAGAAATGAACACTGAAGCTTTCTTT	18	NA	NA	TRBV18	TRBJ1-1
CASSQDFDRAEAFF	TGTGCCAGCAGCCAAGATTTTGACAGGGCAGAAGCTTTCTTT	14	once	TRBD1	TRBV4-2	TRBJ1-1
CASSLLADNPREQFF	TGTGCCAGCAGTTTACTAGCGGACAACCCCCGTGAGCAGTTCTTC	15	NA	TRBD2	TRBV27	TRBJ2-1
CASSGKTGEKDTQYF	TGTGCCAGCAGCGGGAAGACAGGGGAGAAAGATACGCAGTATTTT	15	NA	TRBD1	TRBV9	TRBJ2-3
CASSFGVRSPYNEQFF	TGTGCCAGCAGCTTCGGGGTTCGCTCCCCCTACAATGAGCAGTTCTTC	16	NA	NA	TRBV5-6	TRBJ2-1
CASSSRPGSEETQYF	TGTGCCAGCAGCTCCCGTCCGGGGTCGGAAGAGACCCAGTACTTC	15	NA	NA	TRBV5-6	TRBJ2-5
CASSYRAGGTGELFF	TGTGCCAGCAGCTATAGGGCAGGAGGCACCGGGGAGCTGTTTTTT	15	NA	NA	TRBV5-4	TRBJ2-2
CASSLSGDQPQHF	TGTGCCAGCAGTTTATCCGGGGATCAGCCCCAGCATTTT	13	NA	NA	TRBV27	TRBJ1-5
CASSLGGGTNSPLHF	TGTGCCAGCAGTTTAGGGGGGGGTACCAATTCCCCCCTCCACTTT	15	NA	NA	TRBV27	TRBJ1-6
CASSVSGGGETQYF	TGTGCCAGCAGCGTCAGCGGGGGGGGAGAGACCCAGTACTTC	14	NA	TRBD2	TRBV5-6	TRBJ2-5
CASSLGQGIRYEQYF	TGTGCCAGCAGCTTGGGACAGGGGATCCGCTACGAGCAGTACTTC	15	NA	TRBD1	TRBV5-6	TRBJ2-7
CASSVIGDNYGYTF	TGTGCCAGCAGCGTAATCGGAGATAACTATGGCTACACCTTC	14	NA	NA	TRBV9	TRBJ1-2
CASSSLDTGRNQPQHF	TGTGCCAGCAGTAGTTTGGACACCGGCCGCAATCAGCCCCAGCATTTT	16	NA	NA	TRBV2	TRBJ1-5
CASSFRGGLLVDTQYF	TGTGCCAGCAGCTTCCGGGGGGGCCTCTTAGTGGATACGCAGTATTTT	16	NA	TRBD2	TRBV7-6	TRBJ2-3
CASSLTGLGNTIYF	TGTGCCAGTAGTCTAACAGGGTTGGGAAACACCATATATTTT	14	few	NA	TRBV19	TRBJ1-3
CASSIGGRVGDTQYF	TGTGCCAGCAGCATAGGGGGCAGGGTCGGAGATACGCAGTATTTT	15	NA	TRBD1	TRBV7-3	TRBJ2-3
CASSISTGGDYTF	TGTGCCAGTAGTATCTCGACAGGGGGCGACTACACCTTC	13	once	TRBD1	TRBV19	TRBJ1-2
CASSLGTGGAGNTIYF	TGTGCCAGCAGCTTGGGCACAGGGGGCGCTGGAAACACCATATATTTT	16	NA	TRBD1	TRBV5-4	TRBJ1-3
CASRSGGPSSYNEQFF	TGTGCCAGCAGAAGCGGGGGCCCTAGCTCCTACAATGAGCAGTTCTTC	16	once	TRBD2	TRBV5-4	TRBJ2-1
CASSLDRGVNTEAFF	TGTGCCAGCAGTCTCGACAGGGGGGTAAACACTGAAGCTTTCTTT	15	NA	TRBD1	TRBV27	TRBJ1-1
CASSYSVENYGYTF	TGTGCCAGCAGTTACTCGGTAGAAAACTATGGCTACACCTTC	14	NA	NA	TRBV6-5	TRBJ1-2
CASSEGEKDRGRTGELFF	TGTGCCAGCAGTGAAGGGGAAAAAGACAGGGGAAGGACCGGGGAGCTGTTTTTT	18	NA	TRBD1	TRBV2	TRBJ2-2
CASSYTRNTEAFF	TGTGCCAGCAGTTATACGAGGAACACTGAAGCTTTCTTT	13	NA	NA	TRBV6-5	TRBJ1-1
CASSAGEYEQYF	TGTGCCAGCAGCGCGGGAGAATACGAGCAGTACTTC	12	NA	NA	TRBV9	TRBJ2-7
CASSLQGSYEQYF	TGTGCCAGCAGCTTGCAGGGGTCCTACGAGCAGTACTTC	13	NA	NA	TRBV5-6	TRBJ2-7
CASSAGLTGVAEQYF	TGTGCCAGCAGCGCGGGCTTGACAGGGGTCGCCGAGCAGTACTTC	15	NA	TRBD1	TRBV27	TRBJ2-7
CASSVVDRADYGYTF	TGTGCCAGCAGCGTAGTAGACAGGGCGGACTATGGCTACACCTTC	15	NA	TRBD1	TRBV9	TRBJ1-2
CASSLAWSSYNEQFF	TGTGCCAGCAGCTTAGCGTGGAGCTCCTACAATGAGCAGTTCTTC	15	NA	NA	TRBV7-9	TRBJ2-1
CASSLGPGGEVTEAFF	TGTGCCAGCAGCTTAGGCCCAGGAGGGGAGGTGACTGAAGCTTTCTTT	16	NA	NA	TRBV11-2	TRBJ1-1
CASSEEGAGSYEQYF	TGTGCCAGCAGTGAGGAGGGGGCCGGCTCCTACGAGCAGTACTTC	15	NA	NA	TRBV6-1	TRBJ2-7